What follows are 2 T cell receptor beta chains derived from one specimen sequenced in a study of blood T cells in healthy people across ages. Primers used in a second PCR of about 6 to 11 cycles were a sample-barcoded 5' primer and a J-beta primer mix. TCRdb analysed the 5' RACE reads with MiXCR anew, one entry per CDR3 protein. The data show more than 800,000 distinct CDR3 sequences, with more than 25% seen just once and around 16% held by the top ten. Sequencing was carried out using blood. These receptors came from a woman aged 80 or older in good health.

This clonotype has a count of ten or more. The V call is TRBV9, the J call TRBJ2-3, with 8 nucleotides matching TRBD1. V dropped 3 bases and J dropped 0; count of bases not matched to a gene: 6. Germline V gene data show CDR1 as SGDLS and CDR2 as YYNGEE. This CDR3 has 16 residues. Written as DNA, the CDR3 is TGTGCCAGCAGCGCCCGACAGGGGATAAGCACAGATACGCAGTATTTT. Residues: CASSARQGISTDTQYF.

This clonotype has a count of ten or more. The chain uses TRBV11-2 and TRBJ2-1; weak D call: TRBD1 (5 bases). Per the germline V gene, CDR1 is SGHAT and CDR2 is FQNNGV. This CDR3 is built from 14 residues. V lost 5 bases and J 3 bases, leaving 11 bases between the germline ends. The CDR3 reads CASSQLDNYNEQFF. The CDR3 DNA is TGTGCCAGCAGCCAGCTGGACAACTACAATGAGCAGTTCTTC.